One sample yielded the 23 T cell receptor beta chains listed below, sequenced in a study of cytomegalovirus exposure and HLA in healthy donors. The PCR used 60 Vbeta and 13 Jbeta primers. Here immunoSEQ multiplex PCR was the method, and the copy in TCRdb shows in-frame clones only, minus some. The profile shows 110,000 or so clones, around 75% of them singletons. The material sequenced was PBMCs. Receptors were obtained from a man aged 35-49 years in good health and CMV-seronegative.

The J gene is TRBJ2-3, the V gene TRBV7-2, with 7 bases fitting TRBD2. J lost 1 base, V lost 3 bases, and 7 bases had no gene match. This CDR3 comprises 16 residues. Per germline, CDR1 SGHTA and CDR2 FQGNSA. The CDR3, as DNA: TGTGCCAGCAGCTTTTCCTACAGCGGGGGCACAGATACGCAGTATTTT. It translates to CASSFSYSGGTDTQYF.

J is TRBJ2-1 and V is TRBV4-3, with 8 bases identical to TRBD1. CDR1 LGHNA and CDR2 YSLEER come from the germline V gene. The CDR3 contains 14 residues. With 3 bases clipped from V and 2 bases from J, the junction kept 0 bases outside the gene matches. This CDR3 is CASSQDRAYNEQFF. CDR3 DNA: TGCGCCAGCAGCCAGGACAGGGCCTACAATGAGCAGTTCTTC.

The chain is built from TRBV29-1 and TRBJ2-7; perhaps TRBD2 as D (5 bases). The CDR3 totals 11 residues. The germline gives CDR1 SQVTM, CDR2 ANQGSEA. The V gene lost 1 base and the J gene lost 5 bases, with 6 bases spanning the gap. The CDR3, as DNA: TGCAGCGTTGAAGGGAGGCACGAGCAGTACTTC. Its protein is CSVEGRHEQYF.

CDR3 sequence: CASSLAATETQYF. As DNA, the CDR3 is TGTGCCAGCAGCTTAGCAGCAACAGAGACCCAGTACTTC. This chain joins TRBV7-9 and TRBJ2-5; D call uncertain. Germline V gene lookup returns CDR1 SEHNR and CDR2 FQNEAQ (reference sequence). V lost 0 bases to trimming and J lost 4 bases, with 6 bases between them. This CDR3 is built from 13 residues.

This rearrangement joins TRBV19 to TRBJ1-5, with D possibly TRBD1 on 6 matching bases. V lost 4 bases and J 5 bases, leaving 18 bases between the germline ends. CDR1 LNHDA and CDR2 SQIVND come from the germline V gene (reference sequence). The CDR3 contains 16 residues. CDR3 bases: TGTGCCAGTAGTACCACGCGGGGGGCTCGGGATCAGCCCCAGCATTTT. It is translated as CASSTTRGARDQPQHF.

The rearrangement joins TRBV15 to TRBJ2-7; 8 nucleotides align to TRBD2. Trimming removed 0 bases from V and 4 bases from J; junction bases left unmatched: 8. CDR1 LNHNV and CDR2 YYDKDF come from the germline V gene (reference sequence). This CDR3 contains 16 residues. This CDR3 is CATSREIGRGVYEQYF. The CDR3 DNA reads as TGTGCCACCAGCAGAGAAATCGGGAGGGGCGTTTACGAGCAGTACTTC.

This rearrangement joins TRBV10-1 to TRBJ1-1, with D unresolved. V lost 6 bases and J 0 bases, leaving 8 bases between the germline ends. Per germline, CDR1 WNHNN and CDR2 SYGVQD (reference sequence). The CDR3 is made up of 13 amino acids. CDR3 sequence (DNA): TGCGCCAGCAGACCGAACTTGAACACTGAAGCTTTCTTT. Its translation: CASRPNLNTEAFF.

The chain combines TRBV5-1 with TRBJ2-2, with 8 bases lining up with TRBD2. The germline V gene has CDR1 SGHRS and CDR2 YFSETQ. This CDR3 is 16 amino acids long. The V and J ends lost 4 bases and 3 bases, in that order; junction bases with no gene match: 8. The CDR3 sequence is CASSRTSPGDTGELFF. The CDR3 region has the DNA TGCGCCAGCAGCCGGACTAGCCCAGGCGACACCGGGGAGCTGTTTTTT. The full variable domain, rest sourced from reference TRBV5-1 and TRBJ2-2, is KAGVTQTPRYLIKTRGQQVTLSCSPISGHRSVSWYQQTPGQGLQFLFEYFSETQRNKGNFPGRFSGRQFSNSRSEMNVSTLELGDSALYLCASSRTSPGDTGELFFGEGSRLTVL.

The V and J genes are TRBV28 and TRBJ2-1; TRBD1 matches at 12 bases. Germline values: CDR1 MDHEN, CDR2 SYDVKM. The CDR3 is made up of 18 amino acids. J gave up 9 bases and V 6 bases, and 18 bases lay outside the gene matches. CDR3 sequence reads: CASSPVPGQGASRGEQFF. The CDR3 DNA follows: TGTGCCAGCAGCCCCGTCCCGGGACAGGGGGCGTCTCGGGGTGAGCAGTTCTTC.

This clone was seen only a few times. This chain joins TRBV7-3 and TRBJ2-2, with TRBD2 as a possible D gene (6 bases). Trimming cost V 7 bases and J 7 bases, with 16 bases left between them. CDR1 and CDR2 (germline): SGHTA, FQGTGA. The CDR3 runs 14 residues. CDR3 in amino acids: CASNPGRRDGELFF. The CDR3 nucleotides are TGTGCCAGCAACCCGGGACGGCGGGACGGGGAGCTGTTTTTT.

The chain combines TRBV7-2 with TRBJ1-2; D not certain. Germline assignment: CDR1 SGHTA and CDR2 FQGNSA. Trimming removed 1 base at V and 1 base at J, with 10 bases between. CDR3 length equals 15 residues. Here the CDR3 DNA reads TGTGCCAGCAGCTTAGTGGCCAGAGGTAACTATGGCTACACCTTC. Translating gives CASSLVARGNYGYTF.

The J gene is TRBJ2-3, the V gene TRBV5-1; 9 nucleotides line up with TRBD2. CDR1 and CDR2 from the germline V gene are SGHRS and YFSETQ. V trimming: 0 bases; J trimming: 3 bases; junction bases outside the gene matches: 5. The CDR3 spans 16 residues. The CDR3 spells CASSLGRGGWTDTQYF. CDR3 nucleotide sequence: TGCGCCAGCAGCTTGGGGCGGGGGGGATGGACAGATACGCAGTATTTT.

V gene TRBV6-5 combines with J gene TRBJ2-1; D not resolved. There are 16 residues in the CDR3. Germline-derived CDR1 and CDR2 are MNHEY and SVGAGI. Trimming removed 0 bases from V and 0 bases from J, with 9 bases in between. CDR3 protein: CASSYSPTSSYNEQFF. CDR3 bases: TGTGCCAGCAGTTACTCTCCTACCTCCTCCTACAATGAGCAGTTCTTC.

The CDR3 bases are TGTGCCAGTAACCCCAGCGGGTTGGGTTTCTACAATGAGCAGTTCTTC. Encoded protein: CASNPSGLGFYNEQFF. The chain links TRBV19 to TRBJ2-1; a possible D gene is TRBD2 (6 bases). V was clipped by 7 bases and J by 3 bases, with 19 bases between them. There are 16 residues in the CDR3. Germline V gene sequence: CDR1 LNHDA, CDR2 SQIVND (reference sequence).

J is TRBJ1-6 and V is TRBV2; 9 positions agree with TRBD1. This CDR3 is built from 14 residues. CDR1 is SNHLY, CDR2 FYNNEI, per germline. With V trimmed by 6 bases and J by 4 bases, 1 base remained unmatched. The CDR3 DNA follows: TGTGCCAGCAGGGGACAGGGATATAATTCACCCCTCCACTTT. This encodes CASRGQGYNSPLHF. The variable domain in full, completed from reference TRBV2 and TRBJ1-6, reads EPEVTQTPSHQVTQMGQEVILRCVPISNHLYFYWYRQILGQKVEFLVSFYNNEISEKSEIFDDQFSVERPDGSNFTLKIRSTKLEDSAMYFCASRGQGYNSPLHFGNGTRLTVT.

V usage is TRBV5-3 and J usage is TRBJ1-1, with 7 nucleotides matching TRBD1. TRBV5-3 is reported as an ORF; its role is uncertain. The length of the CDR3 is 18 residues. Trimming at V came to 2 bases and at J to 0 bases, leaving 13 bases not matched to a gene. The CDR3 nucleotides are TGTGCCAGAAGCTTAGTAGGACAGGACCCCGCCGTGAACACTGAAGCTTTCTTT. Translation: CARSLVGQDPAVNTEAFF.

The CDR3, as DNA: TGCGCCAGCAGCCAAGATGAGTCAAGAAACGTCTACACCTTC. This encodes CASSQDESRNVYTF. V is TRBV4-1 and J is TRBJ1-2; D is unresolved. There are 14 residues in the CDR3. Germline loops: CDR1 MGHRA, CDR2 YSYEKL. The V gene lost 0 bases and the J gene lost 10 bases, with 15 bases spanning the gap.

The chain links TRBV27 to TRBJ2-3; a possible D gene is TRBD1 (6 bases). Trimming took off 6 bases at V and 6 bases at J, with 19 bases between the two ends. Germline loops: CDR1 MNHEY, CDR2 SMNVEV (reference sequence). The length of the CDR3 is 15 residues. The CDR3 nucleotides are TGTGCCAGCAGCGACCTGTTTTATACAGGGGATACGCAGTATTTT. Translated, it gives CASSDLFYTGDTQYF.

The count of this clone is one. This CDR3 is CASSLGSTYEQYF. The CDR3 bases are TGTGCCAGCAGCTTAGGATCTACCTACGAGCAGTACTTC. The rearrangement links TRBV11-3 to TRBJ2-7, with D unclear. The CDR3 is 13 amino acids. Germline-derived CDR1 and CDR2 are SGHNT and YENEEA. Trimming removed 1 base from V and 2 bases from J, with 6 bases in between. Filled out from reference TRBV11-3 and TRBJ2-7, the complete variable domain reads EAGVVQSPRYKIIEKKQPVAFWCNPISGHNTLYWYLQNLGQGPELLIRYENEEAVDDSQLPKDRFSAERLKGVDSTLKIQPAELGDSAVYLCASSLGSTYEQYFGPGTRLTVT.

The V and J genes are TRBV5-1 and TRBJ2-1, with a tentative D call TRBD2 (6 bases). V was shortened by 4 bases and J by 10 bases, with 15 bases between the two germline ends. The CDR3 extends over 13 amino acids. Per germline, CDR1 SGHRS and CDR2 YFSETQ. The CDR3 bases are TGCGCCAGCAGCGTTCCGGGGGTGAGGGAGCAGTTCTTC. Protein product: CASSVPGVREQFF.

CDR3 DNA: TGTGCCAGTATCCCCCGGGACAGGGGTGCAACTAATGAAAAACTGTTTTTT. As protein: CASIPRDRGATNEKLFF. V is TRBV19 and J is TRBJ1-4; 10 bases agree with TRBD1. In germline, CDR1 is LNHDA, CDR2 SQIVND (reference sequence). Losses at the gene ends were 7 bases for V and 0 bases for J; bases not matched to a gene: 8. The CDR3 has 17 amino acids.

As to this clone: At one boundary the junction diverges from the germline segment, which might be a read error. The V call is TRBV7-9, the J call TRBJ2-7; TRBD1 agrees at 7 bases. Germline V CDR1 and CDR2: SEHNR, FQNEAQ (reference sequence). There are 13 residues in the CDR3. As DNA, the CDR3 is TGTTCCAGCAGCTACGGGACAGCCTACGAGCAGTACTTC. Translated, it gives CSSSYGTAYEQYF.

Comments on this clone: Other DNA sequences within the sample encode an identical CDR3. The V call is TRBV28, the J call TRBJ2-7; the D is unclear. The germline V gene encodes CDR1 MDHEN and CDR2 SYDVKM. Trimming took 5 bases from V and 3 from J, leaving 8 bases between them. The CDR3 is 12 residues long. CDR3 DNA sequence: TGTGCCAGCAGTCCCCAGGTCTACGAGCAGTACTTC. As protein: CASSPQVYEQYF.